This T cell receptor (beta chain) appears in the sequencing data of a study of T cells in Graves' hyperthyroidism and ophthalmopathy. This clonotype has ten or more counts. Its antigen is as yet unknown. Regions amplified from RNA transcripts were the TCR beta CDR3 regions. The primer set for the first-round RT-PCR of the TCR CDR3 was HTBI. MiXCR, applied by TCRdb to the multiplex PCR reads, yields one record per CDR3 protein. The sample has hundreds of thousands of distinct CDR3 sequences; roughly 40% are singletons. General study results and limits: Most thyroid clonotypes that were expanded above 0.001 also turned up in blood.

The source of this sequence is a man younger than 35 with Graves' hyperthyroidism. Input material: blood.

CDR3 residues: CASSLQVQETQYF. The CDR3 region has the DNA TGTGCCAGCAGCTTACAAGTCCAAGAGACCCAGTACTTC. The rearrangement uses TRBV7-9 and TRBJ2-5; D ambiguous. Germline V gene sequence: CDR1 SEHNR, CDR2 FQNEAQ (reference sequence). This CDR3 region has 13 residues. The ends were cut back, 2 bases at V and 1 base at J, with 5 bases in the middle.